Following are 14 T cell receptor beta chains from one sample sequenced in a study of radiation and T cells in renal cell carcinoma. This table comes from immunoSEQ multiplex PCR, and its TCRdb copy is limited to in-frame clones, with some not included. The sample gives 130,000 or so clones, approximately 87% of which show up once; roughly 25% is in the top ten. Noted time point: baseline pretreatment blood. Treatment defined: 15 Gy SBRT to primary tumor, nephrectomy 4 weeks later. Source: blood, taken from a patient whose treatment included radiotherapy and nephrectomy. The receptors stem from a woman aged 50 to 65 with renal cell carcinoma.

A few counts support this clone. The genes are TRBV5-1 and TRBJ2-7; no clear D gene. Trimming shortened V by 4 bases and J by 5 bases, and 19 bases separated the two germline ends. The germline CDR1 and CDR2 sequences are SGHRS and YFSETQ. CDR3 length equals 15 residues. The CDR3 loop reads CASSRRGMSSDEQYF. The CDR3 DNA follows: TGCGCCAGCAGCCGCCGTGGAATGAGTTCCGACGAGCAGTACTTC.

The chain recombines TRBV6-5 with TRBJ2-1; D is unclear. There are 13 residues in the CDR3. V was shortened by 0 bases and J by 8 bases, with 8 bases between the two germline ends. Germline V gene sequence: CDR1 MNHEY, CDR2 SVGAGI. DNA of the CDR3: TGTGCCAGCAGTTACTCAGGTGGTTATGAGCAGTTCTTC. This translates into CASSYSGGYEQFF.

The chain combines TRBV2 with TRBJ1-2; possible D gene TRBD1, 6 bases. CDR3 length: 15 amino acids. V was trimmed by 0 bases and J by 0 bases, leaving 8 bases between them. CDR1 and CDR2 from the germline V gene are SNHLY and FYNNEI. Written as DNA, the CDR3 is TGTGCCAGCAGTGAAGCCAGGGGAGCTAACTATGGCTACACCTTC. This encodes CASSEARGANYGYTF.

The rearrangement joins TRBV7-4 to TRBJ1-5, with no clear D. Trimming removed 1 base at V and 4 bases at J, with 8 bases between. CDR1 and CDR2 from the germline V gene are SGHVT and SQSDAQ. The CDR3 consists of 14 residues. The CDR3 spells CASSLGPRNQPQHF. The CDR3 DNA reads TGTGCCAGCAGCTTAGGACCGAGAAATCAGCCCCAGCATTTT.

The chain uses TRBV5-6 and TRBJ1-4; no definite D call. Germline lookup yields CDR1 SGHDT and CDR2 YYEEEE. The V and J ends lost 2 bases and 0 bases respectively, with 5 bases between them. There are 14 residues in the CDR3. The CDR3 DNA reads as TGTGCCAGCAGCTTCACGGCAACTAATGAAAAACTGTTTTTT. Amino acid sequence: CASSFTATNEKLFF.

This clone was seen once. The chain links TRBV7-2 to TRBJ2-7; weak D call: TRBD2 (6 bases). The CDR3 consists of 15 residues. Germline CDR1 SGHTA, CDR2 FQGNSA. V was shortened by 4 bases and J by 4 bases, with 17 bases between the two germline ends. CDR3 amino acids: CASSYTGTEPYEQYF. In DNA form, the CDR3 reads TGTGCCAGCAGCTACACCGGGACTGAGCCTTACGAGCAGTACTTC.

The CDR3 spells CASSLVGGSAHEQYF. The CDR3, as DNA: TGCGCCAGCAGCTTGGTTGGCGGGTCGGCCCACGAGCAGTACTTC. The chain links TRBV5-1 to TRBJ2-7, with a weak D call TRBD2 (5 bases). V was shortened by 0 bases and J by 5 bases, with 15 bases between the two germline ends. The CDR3 sequence is 15 residues long. The V gene's germline CDR1 is SGHRS and CDR2 YFSETQ.

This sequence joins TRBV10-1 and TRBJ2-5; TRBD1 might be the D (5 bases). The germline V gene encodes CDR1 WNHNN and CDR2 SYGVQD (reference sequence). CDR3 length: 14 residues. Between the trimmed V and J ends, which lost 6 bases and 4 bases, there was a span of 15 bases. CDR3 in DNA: TGCGCCAGCAGCCCCTCCCAGGGCGGAGAGACCCAGTACTTC. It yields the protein CASSPSQGGETQYF.

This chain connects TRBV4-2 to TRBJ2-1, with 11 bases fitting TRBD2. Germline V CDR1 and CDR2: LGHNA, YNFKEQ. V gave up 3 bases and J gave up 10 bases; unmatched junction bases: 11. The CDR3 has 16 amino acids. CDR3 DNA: TGTGCCAGCAGCCAGGCCTTAGCGGGAGGGCCAGAAGAGCAGTTCTTC. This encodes CASSQALAGGPEEQFF.

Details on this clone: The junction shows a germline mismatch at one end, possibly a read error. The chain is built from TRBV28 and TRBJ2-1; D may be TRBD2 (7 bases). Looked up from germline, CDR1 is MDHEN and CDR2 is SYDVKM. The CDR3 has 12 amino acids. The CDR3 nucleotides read TGTGCCAGCAGTCCAACCGGGGGGCAAGCGCTCTTC. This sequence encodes CASSPTGGQALF.

The CDR3, as DNA: TGTGCCAGCAGTGAGGAACAGGGCTACGAGCAGTACTTC. The encoded protein is CASSEEQGYEQYF. The V call is TRBV2, the J call TRBJ2-7; possible D gene TRBD1, 6 bases. The CDR3 loop spans 13 amino acids. The germline V gene encodes CDR1 SNHLY and CDR2 FYNNEI. V was shortened by 3 bases and J by 3 bases, with 9 bases between the two germline ends.

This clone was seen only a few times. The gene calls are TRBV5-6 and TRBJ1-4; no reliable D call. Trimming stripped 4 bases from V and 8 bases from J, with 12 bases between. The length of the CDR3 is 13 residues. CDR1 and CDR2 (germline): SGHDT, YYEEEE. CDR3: CASSTPSSEKLFF. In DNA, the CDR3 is TGTGCCAGCAGCACCCCCTCCTCAGAAAAACTGTTTTTT. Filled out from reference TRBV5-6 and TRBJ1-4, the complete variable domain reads DAGVTQSPTHLIKTRGQQVTLRCSPKSGHDTVSWYQQALGQGPQFIFQYYEEEERQRGNFPDRFSGHQFPNYSSELNVNALLLGDSALYLCASSTPSSEKLFFGSGTQLSVL.

The CDR3 region has the DNA TGTGCCAGCAGCCCGACGGGACAGTACGACGAGCAGTACTTC. Translating it yields CASSPTGQYDEQYF. The chain combines TRBV7-2 with TRBJ2-7; the match to TRBD1 covers 7 bases. Per the germline V gene, CDR1 is SGHTA and CDR2 is FQGNSA. CDR3 size: 14 residues. Germline trimming cut 5 bases from V and 5 bases from J; bases unmatched to any gene: 9.

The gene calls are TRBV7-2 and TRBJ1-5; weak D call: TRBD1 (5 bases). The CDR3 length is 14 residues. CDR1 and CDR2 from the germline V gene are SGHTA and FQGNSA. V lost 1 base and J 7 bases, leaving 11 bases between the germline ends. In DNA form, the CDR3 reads TGTGCCAGCAGCTTAGTCCGGGGGGGACAGCCCCAGCATTTT. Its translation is CASSLVRGGQPQHF.